This T cell receptor (beta chain) was documented in a study of early T cells in non-severe SARS-CoV-2 infection. Overall study context: The authors sequenced bulk RNA from unsorted whole blood, leaving chains unpaired.

In the library, individual cDNA molecules carried attached unique molecular identifiers. TCRdb ran MiXCR on the 5' RACE reads and lists one entry per CDR3 protein. The sample shows 30,000 to 45,000 distinct CDR3 sequences, roughly 9.9% of them seen only once. The CDR3 is 13 amino acids. CDR1 is SGHTA and CDR2 is FQGTGA in the germline V gene. The ends lost 4 bases at V and 6 bases at J; junction bases unmatched: 5. This clonotype was recorded many times. The TCR comes from an adult who was a healthcare worker with PCR-confirmed SARS-CoV-2 infection or an uninfected control (not recorded which). Input material: whole blood. The V call is TRBV7-3, the J call TRBJ1-1, with TRBD1 identical over 7 bases. DNA for the CDR3: TGTGCCAGCAGCTCCCAGGGGGAGGCTGAAGCTTTCTTT. Amino acid sequence: CASSSQGEAEAFF.